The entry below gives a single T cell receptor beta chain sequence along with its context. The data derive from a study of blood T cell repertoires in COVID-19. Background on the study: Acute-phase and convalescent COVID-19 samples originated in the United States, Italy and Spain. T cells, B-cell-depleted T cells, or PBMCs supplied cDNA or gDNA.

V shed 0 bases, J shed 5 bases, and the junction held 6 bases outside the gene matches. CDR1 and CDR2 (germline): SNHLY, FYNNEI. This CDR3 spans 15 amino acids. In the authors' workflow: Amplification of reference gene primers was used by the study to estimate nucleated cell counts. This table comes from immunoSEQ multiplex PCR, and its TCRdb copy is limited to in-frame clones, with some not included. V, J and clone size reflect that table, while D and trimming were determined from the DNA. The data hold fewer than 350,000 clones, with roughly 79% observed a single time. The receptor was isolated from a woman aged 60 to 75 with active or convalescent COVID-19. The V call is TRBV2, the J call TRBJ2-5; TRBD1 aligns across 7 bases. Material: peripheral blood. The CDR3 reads CASSEARGGSETQYF. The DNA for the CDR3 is TGTGCCAGCAGTGAAGCAAGAGGGGGCTCTGAGACCCAGTACTTC.